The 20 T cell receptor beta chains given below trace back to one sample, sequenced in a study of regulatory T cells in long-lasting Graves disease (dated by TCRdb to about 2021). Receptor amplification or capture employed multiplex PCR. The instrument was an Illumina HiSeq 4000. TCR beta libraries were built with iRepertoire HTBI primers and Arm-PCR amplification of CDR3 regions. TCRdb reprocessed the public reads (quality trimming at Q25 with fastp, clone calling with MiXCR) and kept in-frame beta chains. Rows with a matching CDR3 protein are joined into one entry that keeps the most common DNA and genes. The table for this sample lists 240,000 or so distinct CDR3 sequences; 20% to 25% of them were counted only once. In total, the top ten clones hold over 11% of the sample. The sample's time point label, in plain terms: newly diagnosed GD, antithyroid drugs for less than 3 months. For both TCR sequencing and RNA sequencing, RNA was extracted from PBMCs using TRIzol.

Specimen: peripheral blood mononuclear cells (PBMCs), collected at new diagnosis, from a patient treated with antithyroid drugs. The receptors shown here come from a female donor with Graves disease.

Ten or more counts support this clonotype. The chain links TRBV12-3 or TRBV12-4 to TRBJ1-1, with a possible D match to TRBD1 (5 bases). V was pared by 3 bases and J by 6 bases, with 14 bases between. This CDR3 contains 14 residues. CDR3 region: CASSFSPGQPEAFF. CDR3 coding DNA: TGTGCCAGCAGTTTTTCGCCAGGGCAGCCTGAAGCTTTCTTT.

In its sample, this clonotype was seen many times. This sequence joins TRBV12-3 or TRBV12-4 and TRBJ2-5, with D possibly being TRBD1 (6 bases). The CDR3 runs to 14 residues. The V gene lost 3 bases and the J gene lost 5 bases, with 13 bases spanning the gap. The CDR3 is CASSLSQGWETQYF. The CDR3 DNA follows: TGTGCCAGCAGTTTGTCGCAGGGGTGGGAGACCCAGTACTTC.

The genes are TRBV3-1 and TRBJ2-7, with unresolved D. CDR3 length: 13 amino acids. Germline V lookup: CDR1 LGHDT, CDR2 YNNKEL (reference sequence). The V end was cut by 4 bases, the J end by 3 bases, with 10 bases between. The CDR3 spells CASSPTAYYEQYF. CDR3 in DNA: TGTGCCAGCAGCCCGACGGCTTACTACGAGCAGTACTTC.

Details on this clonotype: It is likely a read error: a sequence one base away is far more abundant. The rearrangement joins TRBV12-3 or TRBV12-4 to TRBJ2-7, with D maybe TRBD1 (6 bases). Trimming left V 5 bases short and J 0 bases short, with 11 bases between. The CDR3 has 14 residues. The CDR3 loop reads CASSRADSSYEQYF. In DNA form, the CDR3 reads TGTGCCAGCAGTAGGGCGGACAGCTCCTACGAGCAGTACTTC.

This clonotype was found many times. In nucleotides, the CDR3 is TGTGCCAGCAGCCCTGGGACAGCTACGAACACCGGGGAGCTGTTTTTT. It encodes CASSPGTATNTGELFF. The chain links TRBV7-3 to TRBJ2-2, with 7 bases aligning to TRBD1. The CDR3 extends over 16 amino acids. Trimming removed 5 bases from V and 0 bases from J; junction bases left unmatched: 6. CDR1 SGHTA and CDR2 FQGTGA come from the germline V gene. Using reference TRBV7-3 and TRBJ2-2 for the parts outside the CDR3, the full variable domain is GAGVSQTPSNKVTEKGKYVELRCDPISGHTALYWYRQSLGQGPEFLIYFQGTGAADDSGLPNDRFFAVRPEGSVSTLKIQRTERGDSAVYLCASSPGTATNTGELFFGEGSRLTVL.

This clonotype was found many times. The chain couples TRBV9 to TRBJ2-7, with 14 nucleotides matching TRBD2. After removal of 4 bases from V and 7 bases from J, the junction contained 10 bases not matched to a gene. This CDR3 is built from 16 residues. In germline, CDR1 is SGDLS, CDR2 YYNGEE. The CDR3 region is CASSPRLAGGPQEQYF. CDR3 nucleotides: TGTGCCAGCAGCCCCAGACTAGCGGGAGGGCCTCAAGAGCAGTACTTC.

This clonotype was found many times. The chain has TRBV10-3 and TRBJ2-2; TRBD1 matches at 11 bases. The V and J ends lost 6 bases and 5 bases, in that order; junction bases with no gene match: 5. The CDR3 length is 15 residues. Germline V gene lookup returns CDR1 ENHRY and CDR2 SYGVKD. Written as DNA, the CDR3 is TGTGCCATCAGGACCGGGACAGGGGGTACCGGGGAGCTGTTTTTT. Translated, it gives CAIRTGTGGTGELFF.

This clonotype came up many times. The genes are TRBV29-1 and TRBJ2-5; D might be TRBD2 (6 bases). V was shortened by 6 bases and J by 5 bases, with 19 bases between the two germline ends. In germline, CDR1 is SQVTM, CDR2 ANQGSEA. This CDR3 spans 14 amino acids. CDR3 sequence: CSVEKTGVEETQYF. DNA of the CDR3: TGCAGCGTGGAAAAGACGGGAGTTGAGGAGACCCAGTACTTC.

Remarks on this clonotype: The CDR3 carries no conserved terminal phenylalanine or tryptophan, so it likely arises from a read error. DNA for the CDR3: TGTGCCAGTAGGCCGGGGGGGCGGGGTGAGCAGTTCTCC. Its translation: CASRPGGRGEQFS. This chain uses TRBV19 with TRBJ2-1; 8 bases map to TRBD2. V was clipped by 6 bases and J by 9 bases; unmatched bases: 7. The CDR3 sequence is 13 residues long. Germline CDR1 and CDR2: LNHDA and SQIVND (reference sequence).

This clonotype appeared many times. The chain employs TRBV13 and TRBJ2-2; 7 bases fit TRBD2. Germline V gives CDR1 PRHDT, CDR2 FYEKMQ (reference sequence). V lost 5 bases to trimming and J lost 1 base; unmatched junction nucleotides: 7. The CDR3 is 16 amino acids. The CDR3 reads CASSQRTRMNTGELFF. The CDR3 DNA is TGTGCCAGCAGCCAAAGGACTAGGATGAACACCGGGGAGCTGTTTTTT.

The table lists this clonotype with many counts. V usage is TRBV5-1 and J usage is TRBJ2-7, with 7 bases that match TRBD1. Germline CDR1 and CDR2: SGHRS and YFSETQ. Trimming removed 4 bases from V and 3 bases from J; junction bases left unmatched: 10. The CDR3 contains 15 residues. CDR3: CASSPNPGTVYEQYF. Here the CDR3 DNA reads TGCGCCAGCAGCCCGAACCCGGGGACAGTCTACGAGCAGTACTTC.

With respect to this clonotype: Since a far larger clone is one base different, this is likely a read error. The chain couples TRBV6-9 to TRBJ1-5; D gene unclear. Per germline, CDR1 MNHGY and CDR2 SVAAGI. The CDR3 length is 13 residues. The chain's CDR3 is CATSYQADQPQHF. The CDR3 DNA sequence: TGTGCCACCAGTTACCAGGCCGATCAGCCCCAGCATTTT.

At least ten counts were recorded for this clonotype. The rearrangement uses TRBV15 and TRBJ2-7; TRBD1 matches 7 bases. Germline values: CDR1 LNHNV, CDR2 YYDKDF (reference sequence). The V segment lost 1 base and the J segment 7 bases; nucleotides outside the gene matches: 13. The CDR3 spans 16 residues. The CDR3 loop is CATSRGRAGGKEEQYF. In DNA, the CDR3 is TGTGCCACCAGCAGAGGTCGGGCAGGGGGTAAAGAAGAGCAGTACTTC.

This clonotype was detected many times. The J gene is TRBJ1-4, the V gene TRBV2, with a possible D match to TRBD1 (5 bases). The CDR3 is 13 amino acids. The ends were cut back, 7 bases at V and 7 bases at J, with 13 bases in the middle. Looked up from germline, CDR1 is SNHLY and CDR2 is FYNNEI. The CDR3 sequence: CASIRDLGEKLFF. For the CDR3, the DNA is TGTGCCAGCATTCGGGACCTTGGTGAAAAACTGTTTTTT.

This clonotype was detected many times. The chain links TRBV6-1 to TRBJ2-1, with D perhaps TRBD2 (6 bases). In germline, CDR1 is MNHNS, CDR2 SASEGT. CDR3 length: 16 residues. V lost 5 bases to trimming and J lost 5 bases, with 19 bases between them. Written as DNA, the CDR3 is TGTGCCAGCAGTATCTCGGAGGGAGGCCTAAACAATGAGCAGTTCTTC. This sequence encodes CASSISEGGLNNEQFF.

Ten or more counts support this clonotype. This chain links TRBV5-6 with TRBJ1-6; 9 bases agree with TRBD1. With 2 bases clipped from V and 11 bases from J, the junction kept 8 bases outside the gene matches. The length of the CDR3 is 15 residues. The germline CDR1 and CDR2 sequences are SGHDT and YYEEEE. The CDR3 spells CASSFGTGRSAPLHF. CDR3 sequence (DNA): TGTGCCAGCAGCTTCGGGACAGGGAGGTCAGCACCCCTCCACTTT.

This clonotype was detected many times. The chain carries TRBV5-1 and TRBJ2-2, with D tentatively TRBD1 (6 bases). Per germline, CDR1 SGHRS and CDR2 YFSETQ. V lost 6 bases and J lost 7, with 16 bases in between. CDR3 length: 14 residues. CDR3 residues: CASTRTVYGGELFF. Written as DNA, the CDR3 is TGCGCCAGCACCCGGACAGTATACGGCGGGGAGCTGTTTTTT.

In DNA, the CDR3 is TGCAGCGTTGGGAGGGACAGATCAAACATTCAGTACTTC. It translates to CSVGRDRSNIQYF. The chain uses TRBV29-1 and TRBJ2-4, with D tentatively TRBD1 (7 bases). The CDR3 runs 13 residues. Germline values: CDR1 SQVTM, CDR2 ANQGSEA. V dropped 4 bases and J dropped 6 bases, with 13 bases sitting between them.

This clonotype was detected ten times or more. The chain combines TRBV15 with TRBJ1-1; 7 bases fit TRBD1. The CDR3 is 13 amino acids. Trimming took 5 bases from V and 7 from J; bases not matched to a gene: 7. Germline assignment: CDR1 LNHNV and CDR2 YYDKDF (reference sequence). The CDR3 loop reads CATSYQTGFEAFF. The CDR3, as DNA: TGTGCCACCAGCTATCAGACAGGGTTTGAAGCTTTCTTT.

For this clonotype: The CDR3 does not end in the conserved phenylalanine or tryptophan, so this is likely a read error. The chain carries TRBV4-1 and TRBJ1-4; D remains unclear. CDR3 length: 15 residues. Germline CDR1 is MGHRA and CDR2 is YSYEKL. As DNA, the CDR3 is TGCGCCAGCACCCAACGGGGTGCAACTAATGAAAAACTGTTTATT. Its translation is CASTQRGATNEKLFI.